This entry features one T cell receptor (beta chain) sequence. Other nucleotide sequences from this sample produce the same CDR3. The entry originates in a study of blood T cell repertoires in COVID-19. About the research overall: Italy, Spain and the United States were the sources of the convalescent and acute COVID-19 samples.

Original analysis: Quantification of nucleated cells was approximated via reference gene primer amplification. Repertoires were generated with immunoSEQ multiplex PCR, while TCRdb's copy carries only in-frame clones and drops some. The DNA gave D and trimming, while V, J and clone size come from that table. The table lists some 100,000 clones, around four fifths of them singletons. This clonotype originated in a man between 65 and 85 years old with active or convalescent COVID-19. Sequences were obtained from peripheral blood.

Here the CDR3 reads CASSQGTNTGELFF. The CDR3 nucleotides read TGTGCCAGCAGCCAAGGGACAAACACCGGGGAGCTGTTTTTT. The chain couples TRBV3-1 (or the pseudogene TRBV3-2) to TRBJ2-2, with TRBD1 as a possible D gene (5 bases). V was cut by 1 base and J by 2 bases, with 5 bases left in between. The CDR3 length is 14 residues. Germline loops: CDR1 LGHDT, CDR2 YNNKEL (reference sequence).